These T cell receptor beta chains were read from a single sample in a study of molecular identifiers for immune sequencing clone quantification. TCRdb processed the PCR reads anew with MiXCR; each CDR3 protein has one entry. The repertoire holds 490,000 or so distinct CDR3 sequences, with over 20% as singletons. The material sequenced was naive CD8+ T cells from blood, with Jurkat cell RNA spiked in. The receptors were gathered from a human donor in good health. Some libraries in this study had Jurkat cell RNA spiked in. CDR3s include the opening cysteine and the closing phenylalanine or tryptophan. Each record gives: clone size, D gene, J gene, V gene, CDR3 DNA, CDR3 protein. A D gene is named only where the DNA matches it firmly. For some rows the clone size is stated as once, few or many, or as a class when expanded; others skip it.

abundance: few
d_gene: TRBD2
j_gene: TRBJ2-7
v_gene: TRBV27
CDR3nt: TGTGCCAGCAGTTTATCTTCGGGGAGGGTCGAGCAGTACTTC
CDR3aa: CASSLSSGRVEQYF

abundance: many
d_gene: TRBD2
j_gene: TRBJ2-7
v_gene: TRBV29-1
CDR3nt: TGCAGCGTTGAAGAAGCGGGGGGGACCTACGAGCAGTACTTC
CDR3aa: CSVEEAGGTYEQYF

abundance: few
d_gene: -
j_gene: TRBJ2-2
v_gene: TRBV12-3/TRBV12-4
CDR3nt: TGTGCCAGCAGTTTAGGCGGGAAGACCGGGGAGCTGTTTTTT
CDR3aa: CASSLGGKTGELFF

abundance: few
d_gene: -
j_gene: TRBJ2-5
v_gene: TRBV6-2/TRBV6-3
CDR3nt: TGTGCCAGCAGTTATGACTTGGGGCCCCAGTACTTC
CDR3aa: CASSYDLGPQYF

abundance: many
d_gene: -
j_gene: TRBJ1-3
v_gene: TRBV29-1
CDR3nt: TGCAGCGTTGAAGTGGCTGAAAACACCATATATTTT
CDR3aa: CSVEVAENTIYF

abundance: many
d_gene: TRBD1
j_gene: TRBJ2-3
v_gene: TRBV6-5
CDR3nt: TGTGCCAGCAACATATACGGACAGGGTTCAGATACGCAGTATTTT
CDR3aa: CASNIYGQGSDTQYF

abundance: few
d_gene: TRBD1
j_gene: TRBJ2-7
v_gene: TRBV3-1
CDR3nt: TGTGCCAGCAGTGGGGGGGGACAGGGGCCCTACGAGCAGTACTTC
CDR3aa: CASSGGGQGPYEQYF

abundance: -
d_gene: -
j_gene: TRBJ2-7
v_gene: TRBV20-1
CDR3nt: TGCAGTGCTAGAGAGGTCCTTCACTCCTACGAGCAGTACTTC
CDR3aa: CSAREVLHSYEQYF

abundance: -
d_gene: TRBD1
j_gene: TRBJ1-5
v_gene: TRBV19
CDR3nt: TGTGCCAGTAGTATATCAGGGGGCCCAAATCAGCCCCAGCATTTT
CDR3aa: CASSISGGPNQPQHF

abundance: -
d_gene: -
j_gene: TRBJ1-5
v_gene: TRBV21-1
CDR3nt: TGTGCCAGCAGCAAAGACGGGGCAGGGAGTAATAGCAATCAGCCCCAGCATTTT
CDR3aa: CASSKDGAGSNSNQPQHF

abundance: -
d_gene: -
j_gene: TRBJ2-2
v_gene: TRBV27
CDR3nt: TGTGCCAGCAGTTTCTATGCGGCCGGGGAGCTGTTTTTT
CDR3aa: CASSFYAAGELFF

abundance: -
d_gene: -
j_gene: TRBJ2-1
v_gene: TRBV4-1
CDR3nt: TGCGCCAGCAGCCAAGTATTCTCGAATGAGCAGTTCTTC
CDR3aa: CASSQVFSNEQFF

abundance: few
d_gene: TRBD1
j_gene: TRBJ1-2
v_gene: TRBV6-6
CDR3nt: TGTGCCAGCAGTTACTCGCCAGGGGGCTACGGCTACACCTTC
CDR3aa: CASSYSPGGYGYTF

abundance: few
d_gene: TRBD1
j_gene: TRBJ2-7
v_gene: TRBV11-1
CDR3nt: TGTGCCAGCAGCTTTACAGGGGATCACGAGCAGTACTTC
CDR3aa: CASSFTGDHEQYF

abundance: many
d_gene: TRBD1
j_gene: TRBJ2-7
v_gene: TRBV5-1
CDR3nt: TGCGCCAGCAGCTTGATGGGACAGGGTCACTACGAGCAGTACTTC
CDR3aa: CASSLMGQGHYEQYF

abundance: many
d_gene: -
j_gene: TRBJ2-5
v_gene: TRBV20-1
CDR3nt: TGCAGTGCTAGAGAAGGGGGGTATGTCCAAGAGACCCAGTACTTC
CDR3aa: CSAREGGYVQETQYF

abundance: -
d_gene: TRBD1
j_gene: TRBJ2-7
v_gene: TRBV19
CDR3nt: TGTGCCAGTAGGGGTCCTGGGACAGAGCTGAGCTCCTACGAGCAGTACTTC
CDR3aa: CASRGPGTELSSYEQYF

abundance: -
d_gene: TRBD2
j_gene: TRBJ2-7
v_gene: TRBV5-1
CDR3nt: TGCGCCAGCAGCTTGGAGTCCGGGGGGAACTACGAGCAGTACTTC
CDR3aa: CASSLESGGNYEQYF

abundance: many
d_gene: TRBD2
j_gene: TRBJ2-3
v_gene: TRBV20-1
CDR3nt: TGCAGTGCTCCAGGACTAGTATGGGCAGATACGCAGTATTTT
CDR3aa: CSAPGLVWADTQYF

abundance: few
d_gene: -
j_gene: TRBJ2-3
v_gene: TRBV6-2/TRBV6-3
CDR3nt: TGTGCCAGCAGTTACGCTGGTCCAGGGGAGCGCCTGGATACGCAGTATTTT
CDR3aa: CASSYAGPGERLDTQYF

abundance: many
d_gene: -
j_gene: TRBJ1-1
v_gene: TRBV7-9
CDR3nt: TGTGCCAGCAGTTCCCGGGACACCCAAAGGGACACTGAAGCTTTCTTT
CDR3aa: CASSSRDTQRDTEAFF

abundance: few
d_gene: TRBD2
j_gene: TRBJ2-1
v_gene: TRBV7-9
CDR3nt: TGTGCCAGCAGCCCGGAGCGGGGCTACAATGAGCAGTTCTTC
CDR3aa: CASSPERGYNEQFF

abundance: -
d_gene: -
j_gene: TRBJ1-2
v_gene: TRBV5-5
CDR3nt: TGTGCCAGCAGCCTGACAGGAGGGGGCTACACCTTC
CDR3aa: CASSLTGGGYTF

abundance: many
d_gene: TRBD2
j_gene: TRBJ2-1
v_gene: TRBV7-9
CDR3nt: TGTGCCAGCAGCTTAGAAGGACTAGCGTACAATGAGCAGTTCTTC
CDR3aa: CASSLEGLAYNEQFF

abundance: few
d_gene: -
j_gene: TRBJ2-7
v_gene: TRBV27
CDR3nt: TGTGCCAGCAGTTTACAGGGTACCTCCTACGAGCAGTACTTC
CDR3aa: CASSLQGTSYEQYF

abundance: -
d_gene: -
j_gene: TRBJ1-4
v_gene: TRBV25-1
CDR3nt: TGTGCCAGCAGGAGTCCGGGACAAGGAGAAAAACTGTTTTTT
CDR3aa: CASRSPGQGEKLFF

abundance: -
d_gene: TRBD2
j_gene: TRBJ2-3
v_gene: TRBV4-3
CDR3nt: TGCGCCAGCAACCAAGAAATCCCTAGCGGTAGCACAGATACGCAGTATTTT
CDR3aa: CASNQEIPSGSTDTQYF

abundance: few
d_gene: -
j_gene: TRBJ2-6
v_gene: TRBV20-1
CDR3nt: TGCAGTGCGAGGGGAAACCCTGGTTCTGGGGCCAACGTCCTGACTTTC
CDR3aa: CSARGNPGSGANVLTF

abundance: many
d_gene: TRBD2
j_gene: TRBJ2-2
v_gene: TRBV9
CDR3nt: TGTGCCAGCAGCGTAGTCCTAGCGGGAGACACCGGGGAGCTGTTTTTT
CDR3aa: CASSVVLAGDTGELFF

abundance: few
d_gene: TRBD2
j_gene: TRBJ2-7
v_gene: TRBV29-1
CDR3nt: TGCAGCGTCCGAAAACCGGGGGGTTTCTCCTACGAGCAGTACTTC
CDR3aa: CSVRKPGGFSYEQYF

abundance: few
d_gene: -
j_gene: TRBJ2-1
v_gene: TRBV4-2
CDR3nt: TGTGCCAGCAGCGAAAACAACATCGTATCAACTTACTACAATGAGCAGTTCTTC
CDR3aa: CASSENNIVSTYYNEQFF

abundance: few
d_gene: TRBD2
j_gene: TRBJ2-7
v_gene: TRBV7-9
CDR3nt: TGTGCCAGCAGCTCGACTTTCGGGGGGGAAGTCTACGAGCAGTACTTC
CDR3aa: CASSSTFGGEVYEQYF

abundance: many
d_gene: -
j_gene: TRBJ2-6
v_gene: TRBV25-1
CDR3nt: TGTGCCAGCAGTACAACCGGGACCCCCTACGGGGCCAACGTCCTGACTTTC
CDR3aa: CASSTTGTPYGANVLTF

abundance: many
d_gene: -
j_gene: TRBJ2-7
v_gene: TRBV5-1
CDR3nt: TGCGCCAGCAGCTTGGCTCAAAAGGGCAGCTTGAGGGAGCAGTACTTC
CDR3aa: CASSLAQKGSLREQYF

abundance: -
d_gene: TRBD1
j_gene: TRBJ1-1
v_gene: TRBV12-3/TRBV12-4
CDR3nt: TGTGCCAGCAGCAGGGGGGGGCTGAACACTGAAGCTTTCTTT
CDR3aa: CASSRGGLNTEAFF

abundance: many
d_gene: -
j_gene: TRBJ2-2
v_gene: TRBV6-5
CDR3nt: TGTGCCACAACGGGCCGGGGAACCGGGGAGCTGTTTTTT
CDR3aa: CATTGRGTGELFF

abundance: -
d_gene: TRBD1
j_gene: TRBJ1-2
v_gene: TRBV10-2
CDR3nt: TGCGCCAGCAGTGAGAGACAGGGGGGAGGCTACACCTTC
CDR3aa: CASSERQGGGYTF

abundance: many
d_gene: TRBD2
j_gene: TRBJ2-3
v_gene: TRBV4-1
CDR3nt: TGCGCCAGCAGCTTCACGACTAGCGGGGGCACAGATACGCAGTATTTT
CDR3aa: CASSFTTSGGTDTQYF

abundance: -
d_gene: -
j_gene: TRBJ1-5
v_gene: TRBV20-1
CDR3nt: TGCAGTGCTAGATTTTCGGGGGGAAGCAATCAGCCCCAGCATTTT
CDR3aa: CSARFSGGSNQPQHF

abundance: few
d_gene: -
j_gene: TRBJ2-6
v_gene: TRBV4-3
CDR3nt: TGCGCCAGCAGCCAAGATGCCAGGGTAAGCGGTGGGGCCAACGTCCTGACTTTC
CDR3aa: CASSQDARVSGGANVLTF

abundance: -
d_gene: -
j_gene: TRBJ2-2
v_gene: TRBV12-3/TRBV12-4
CDR3nt: TGTGCCAGCAGTCTGGCAGGGTTTTCCTCCGGGGAGCTGTTTTTT
CDR3aa: CASSLAGFSSGELFF

abundance: -
d_gene: -
j_gene: TRBJ1-4
v_gene: TRBV7-6
CDR3nt: TGTGCCAGCAGCTTAGCGACCCGGCGAACTAATGAAAAACTGTTTTTT
CDR3aa: CASSLATRRTNEKLFF

abundance: many
d_gene: TRBD1
j_gene: TRBJ2-2
v_gene: TRBV14
CDR3nt: TGTGCCAGCAGCCAAGATTGGGTGAGGACAGGGGAGAACACCGGGGAGCTGTTTTTT
CDR3aa: CASSQDWVRTGENTGELFF

abundance: -
d_gene: TRBD1
j_gene: TRBJ1-1
v_gene: TRBV5-6
CDR3nt: TGTGCCAGCAGCACTAGGGGGCAGATGAACACTGAAGCTTTCTTT
CDR3aa: CASSTRGQMNTEAFF

abundance: -
d_gene: -
j_gene: TRBJ2-3
v_gene: TRBV30
CDR3nt: TGTGCCTGGAGTCCGAGACTAGAGTGGGATACGCAGTATTTT
CDR3aa: CAWSPRLEWDTQYF

abundance: many
d_gene: TRBD1
j_gene: TRBJ2-5
v_gene: TRBV7-6
CDR3nt: TGTGCCAGCAGCCCCCGTGACAGGGGGTCAGAGACCCAGTACTTC
CDR3aa: CASSPRDRGSETQYF

abundance: few
d_gene: -
j_gene: TRBJ2-2
v_gene: TRBV7-9
CDR3nt: TGTGCCAGCAGCCCGGGCCCGACGGACACCGGGGAGCTGTTTTTT
CDR3aa: CASSPGPTDTGELFF

abundance: -
d_gene: TRBD1
j_gene: TRBJ2-7
v_gene: TRBV4-3
CDR3nt: TGCGCCAGCAGCCAAGGTTTGACAGGGGTTGACTACGAGCAGTACTTC
CDR3aa: CASSQGLTGVDYEQYF

abundance: few
d_gene: TRBD1
j_gene: TRBJ1-4
v_gene: TRBV27
CDR3nt: TGTGCCAGCAGTACCGACAGGGGAAATGAAAAACTGTTTTTT
CDR3aa: CASSTDRGNEKLFF

abundance: -
d_gene: TRBD1
j_gene: TRBJ2-2
v_gene: TRBV4-3
CDR3nt: TGCGCCAGCAGCCAAGATAATCTCAGGACAGGGACCATCACCGGGGAGCTGTTTTTT
CDR3aa: CASSQDNLRTGTITGELFF

abundance: many
d_gene: TRBD2
j_gene: TRBJ2-3
v_gene: TRBV4-2
CDR3nt: TGTGCCAGCAGCCAAGATCGTTGGGGCGCGGGGGAAGATACGCAGTATTTT
CDR3aa: CASSQDRWGAGEDTQYF

abundance: many
d_gene: -
j_gene: TRBJ1-1
v_gene: TRBV6-5
CDR3nt: TGTGCCAGCAGTTACTCGAAATCCACTGAAGCTTTCTTT
CDR3aa: CASSYSKSTEAFF

abundance: -
d_gene: TRBD2
j_gene: TRBJ2-7
v_gene: TRBV28
CDR3nt: TGTGCCAGCAGTCACGTTACTAGCGGGACCCACGAGCAGTACTTC
CDR3aa: CASSHVTSGTHEQYF

abundance: many
d_gene: -
j_gene: TRBJ2-5
v_gene: TRBV13
CDR3nt: TGTGCCAGCAGCTTCAGGACCGAGAGGACCCAGTACTTC
CDR3aa: CASSFRTERTQYF